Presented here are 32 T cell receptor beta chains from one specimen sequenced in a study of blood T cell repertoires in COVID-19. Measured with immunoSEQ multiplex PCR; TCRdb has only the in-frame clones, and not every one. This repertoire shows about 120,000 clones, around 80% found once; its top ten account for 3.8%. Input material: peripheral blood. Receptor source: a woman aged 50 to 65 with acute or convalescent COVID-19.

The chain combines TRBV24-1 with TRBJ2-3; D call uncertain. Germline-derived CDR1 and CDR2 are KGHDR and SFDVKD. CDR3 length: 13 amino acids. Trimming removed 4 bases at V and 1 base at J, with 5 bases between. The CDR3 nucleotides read TGTGCCACCAGTGAGTCAGGCACAGATACGCAGTATTTT. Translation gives CATSESGTDTQYF.

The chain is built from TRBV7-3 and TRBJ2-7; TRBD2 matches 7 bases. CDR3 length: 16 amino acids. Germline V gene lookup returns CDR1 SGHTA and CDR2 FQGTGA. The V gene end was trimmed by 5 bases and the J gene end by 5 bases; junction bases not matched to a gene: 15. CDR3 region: CASSEGSGLGRNEQYF. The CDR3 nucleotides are TGTGCCAGCAGCGAGGGGTCAGGACTAGGTCGGAACGAGCAGTACTTC.

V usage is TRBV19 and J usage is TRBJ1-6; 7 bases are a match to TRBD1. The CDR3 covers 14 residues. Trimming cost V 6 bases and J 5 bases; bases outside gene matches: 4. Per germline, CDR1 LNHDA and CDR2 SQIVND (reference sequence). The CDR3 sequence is CASRLQGNNSPLHF. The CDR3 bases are TGTGCCAGTAGGCTACAGGGGAATAATTCACCCCTCCACTTT.

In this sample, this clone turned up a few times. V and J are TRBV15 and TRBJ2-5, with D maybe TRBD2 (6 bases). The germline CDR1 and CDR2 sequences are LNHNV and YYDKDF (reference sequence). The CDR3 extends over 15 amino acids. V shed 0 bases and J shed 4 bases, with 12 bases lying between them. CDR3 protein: CATSREVAGRETQYF. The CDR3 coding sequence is TGTGCCACCAGCAGAGAGGTGGCGGGGCGAGAGACCCAGTACTTC.

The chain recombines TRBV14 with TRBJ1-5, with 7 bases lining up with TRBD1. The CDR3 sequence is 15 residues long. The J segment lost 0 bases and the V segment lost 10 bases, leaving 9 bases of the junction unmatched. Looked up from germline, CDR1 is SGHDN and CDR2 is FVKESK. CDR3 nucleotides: TGTGCCATTCCGGGACAGTCCAATAGCAATCAGCCCCAGCATTTT. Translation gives CAIPGQSNSNQPQHF.

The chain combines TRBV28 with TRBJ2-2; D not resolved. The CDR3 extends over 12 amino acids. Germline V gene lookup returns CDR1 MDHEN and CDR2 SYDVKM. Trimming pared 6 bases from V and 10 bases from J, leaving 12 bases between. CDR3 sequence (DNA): TGTGCCAGCAGCTCTGTTAGCCAGGAGCTGTTTTTT. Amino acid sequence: CASSSVSQELFF.

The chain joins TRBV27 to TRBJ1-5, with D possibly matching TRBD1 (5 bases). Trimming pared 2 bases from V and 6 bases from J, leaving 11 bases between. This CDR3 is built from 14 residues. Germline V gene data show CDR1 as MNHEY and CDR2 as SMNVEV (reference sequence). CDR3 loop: CASSLAGRSQPQHF. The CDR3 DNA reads TGTGCCAGCAGTTTAGCGGGGCGAAGTCAGCCCCAGCATTTT.

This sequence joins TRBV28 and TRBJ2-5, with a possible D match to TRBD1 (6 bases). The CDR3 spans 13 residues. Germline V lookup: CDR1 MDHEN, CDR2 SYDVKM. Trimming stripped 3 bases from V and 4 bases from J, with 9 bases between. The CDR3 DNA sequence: TGTGCCAGCAGTTTTGACAGGTCAGAGACCCAGTACTTC. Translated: CASSFDRSETQYF.

The CDR3 here is CASSVRTETEAFF. DNA of the CDR3: TGTGCCAGCAGCGTCCGGACAGAGACTGAAGCTTTCTTT. The chain joins TRBV5-5 to TRBJ1-1, with a weak D call TRBD1 (6 bases). In germline, CDR1 is SGHKS, CDR2 YYEKEE (reference sequence). Trimming cost V 4 bases and J 5 bases, with 12 bases left between them. The CDR3 is made up of 13 amino acids.

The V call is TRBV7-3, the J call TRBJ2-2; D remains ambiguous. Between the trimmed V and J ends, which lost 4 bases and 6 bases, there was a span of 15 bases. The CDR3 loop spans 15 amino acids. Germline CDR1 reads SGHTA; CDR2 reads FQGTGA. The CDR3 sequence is CASSSRSGVAGELFF. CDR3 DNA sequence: TGTGCCAGCAGCTCGCGCAGTGGAGTCGCCGGGGAGCTGTTTTTT.

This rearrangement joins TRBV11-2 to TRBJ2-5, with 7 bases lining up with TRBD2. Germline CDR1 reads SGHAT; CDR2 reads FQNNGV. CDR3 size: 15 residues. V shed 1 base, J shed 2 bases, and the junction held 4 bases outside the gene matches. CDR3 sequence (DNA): TGTGCCAGCAGCTTAGGGCTAGCGGAACAAGAGACCCAGTACTTC. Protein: CASSLGLAEQETQYF.

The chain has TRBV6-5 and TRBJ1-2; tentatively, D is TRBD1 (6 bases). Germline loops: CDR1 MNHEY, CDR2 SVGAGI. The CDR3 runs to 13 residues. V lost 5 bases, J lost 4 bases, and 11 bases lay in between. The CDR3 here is CASSKQGVYGYTF. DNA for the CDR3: TGTGCCAGCAGTAAACAGGGCGTCTATGGCTACACCTTC.

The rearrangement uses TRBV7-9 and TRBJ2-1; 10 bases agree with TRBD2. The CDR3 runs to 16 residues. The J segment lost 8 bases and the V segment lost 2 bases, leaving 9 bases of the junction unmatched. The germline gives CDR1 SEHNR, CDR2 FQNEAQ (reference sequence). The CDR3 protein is CASSLWLAGDGDEQFF. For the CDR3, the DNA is TGTGCCAGCAGCTTATGGCTAGCGGGGGATGGGGATGAGCAGTTCTTC.

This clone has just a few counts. DNA for the CDR3: TGCGCCAGCAGCTTCGGAGCAGGGGAAGCTTTCTTT. Its protein product is CASSFGAGEAFF. This rearrangement joins TRBV5-1 to TRBJ1-1, with a tentative D call TRBD1 (5 bases). The V end lost 2 bases, the J end lost 8 bases, and 10 bases lay between the germline ends. The CDR3 is 12 amino acids. From germline, CDR1 is SGHRS and CDR2 YFSETQ. Full variable domain (rest looked up from reference TRBV5-1 and TRBJ1-1): KAGVTQTPRYLIKTRGQQVTLSCSPISGHRSVSWYQQTPGQGLQFLFEYFSETQRNKGNFPGRFSGRQFSNSRSEMNVSTLELGDSALYLCASSFGAGEAFFGQGTRLTVV.

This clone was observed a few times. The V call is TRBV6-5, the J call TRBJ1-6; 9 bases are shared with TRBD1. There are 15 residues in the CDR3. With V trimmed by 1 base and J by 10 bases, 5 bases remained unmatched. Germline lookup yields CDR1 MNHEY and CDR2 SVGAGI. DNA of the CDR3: TGTGCCAGCAGTTACTGGACAGGGGTAGAGTCACCCCTCCACTTT. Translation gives CASSYWTGVESPLHF.

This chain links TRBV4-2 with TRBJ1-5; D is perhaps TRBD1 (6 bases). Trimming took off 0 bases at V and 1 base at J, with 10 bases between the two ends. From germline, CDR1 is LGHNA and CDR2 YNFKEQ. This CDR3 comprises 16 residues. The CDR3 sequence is CASSQDQQGSNQPQHF. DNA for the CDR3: TGTGCCAGCAGCCAAGATCAACAGGGCAGCAATCAGCCCCAGCATTTT.

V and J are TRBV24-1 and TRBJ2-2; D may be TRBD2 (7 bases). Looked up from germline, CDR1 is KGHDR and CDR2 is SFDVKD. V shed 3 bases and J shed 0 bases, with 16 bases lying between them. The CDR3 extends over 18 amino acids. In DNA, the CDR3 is TGTGCCACCAGTGATCCCCGGGGGGCGGGTACGAACACCGGGGAGCTGTTTTTT. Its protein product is CATSDPRGAGTNTGELFF.

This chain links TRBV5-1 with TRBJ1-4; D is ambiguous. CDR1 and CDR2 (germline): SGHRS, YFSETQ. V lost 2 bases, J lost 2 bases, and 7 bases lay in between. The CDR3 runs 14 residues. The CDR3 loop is CASSFSQTNEKLFF. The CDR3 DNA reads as TGCGCCAGCAGCTTTTCTCAGACTAATGAAAAACTGTTTTTT.

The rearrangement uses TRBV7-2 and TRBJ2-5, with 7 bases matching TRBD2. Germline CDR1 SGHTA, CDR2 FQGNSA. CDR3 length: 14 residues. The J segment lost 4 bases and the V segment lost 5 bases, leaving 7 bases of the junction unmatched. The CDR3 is CASSPGLVRETQYF. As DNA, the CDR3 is TGTGCCAGCAGCCCTGGACTAGTCCGAGAGACCCAGTACTTC.

Here the CDR3 DNA reads TGTGCCAGCTCACCGAGGGCGGAGGAAGAAAAACTGTTTTTT. Its translation is CASSPRAEEEKLFF. The V call is TRBV18, the J call TRBJ1-4; no firm D call. V was shortened by 3 bases and J by 8 bases, with 13 bases between the two germline ends. CDR1 and CDR2 from the germline V gene are KGHSH and LQKENI. The CDR3 extends over 14 amino acids.

Here the CDR3 reads CASREDPYNEQFF. The CDR3 DNA is TGTGCCAGCAGGGAGGACCCTTACAATGAGCAGTTCTTC. V gene TRBV2 combines with J gene TRBJ2-1; the D gene is possibly TRBD2 (5 bases). The V gene lost 6 bases and the J gene lost 4 bases, with 10 bases spanning the gap. The CDR3 is 13 residues long. The germline V gene encodes CDR1 SNHLY and CDR2 FYNNEI. The whole variable domain, filled in from reference TRBV2 and TRBJ2-1, reads EPEVTQTPSHQVTQMGQEVILRCVPISNHLYFYWYRQILGQKVEFLVSFYNNEISEKSEIFDDQFSVERPDGSNFTLKIRSTKLEDSAMYFCASREDPYNEQFFGPGTRLTVL.

The DNA of the CDR3 is TGCGCCAGCAGCCGAGGACTAGCGGGAGGCCTAAGGAATGAGCAGTTCTTC. Translation gives CASSRGLAGGLRNEQFF. The chain combines TRBV4-1 with TRBJ2-1; 14 bases line up with TRBD2. J was trimmed by 7 bases and V by 4 bases; bases with no gene match: 9. In germline, CDR1 is MGHRA, CDR2 YSYEKL. This CDR3 has 17 residues.

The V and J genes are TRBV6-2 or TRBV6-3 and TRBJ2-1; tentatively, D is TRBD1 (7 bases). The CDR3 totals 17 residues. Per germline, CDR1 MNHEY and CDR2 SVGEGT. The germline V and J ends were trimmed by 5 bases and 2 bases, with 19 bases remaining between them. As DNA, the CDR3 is TGTGCCAGCAGTCTACGACCAGGGGGGCGCCCCTACAATGAGCAGTTCTTC. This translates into CASSLRPGGRPYNEQFF.

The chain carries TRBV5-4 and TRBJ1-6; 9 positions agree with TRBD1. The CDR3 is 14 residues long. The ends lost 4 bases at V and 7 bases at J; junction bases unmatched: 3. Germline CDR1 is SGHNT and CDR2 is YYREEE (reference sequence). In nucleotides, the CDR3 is TGTGCCAGCAGCCGGACAGGGGAGAATTCACCCCTCCACTTT. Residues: CASSRTGENSPLHF.

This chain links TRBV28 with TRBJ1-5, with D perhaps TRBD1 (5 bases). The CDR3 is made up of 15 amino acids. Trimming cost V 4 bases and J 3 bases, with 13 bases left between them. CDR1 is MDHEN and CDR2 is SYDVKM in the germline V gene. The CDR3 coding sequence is TGTGCCAGCAGTTCAGCCCCGGGGGTCAATCAGCCCCAGCATTTT. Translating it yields CASSSAPGVNQPQHF. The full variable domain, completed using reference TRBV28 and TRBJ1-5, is DVKVTQSSRYLVKRTGEKVFLECVQDMDHENMFWYRQDPGLGLRLIYFSYDVKMKEKGDIPEGYSVSREKKERFSLILESASTNQTSMYLCASSSAPGVNQPQHFGDGTRLSIL.

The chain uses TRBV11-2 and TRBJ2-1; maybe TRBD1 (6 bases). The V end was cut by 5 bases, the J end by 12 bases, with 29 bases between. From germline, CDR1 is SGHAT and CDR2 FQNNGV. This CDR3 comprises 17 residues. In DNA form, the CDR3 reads TGTGCCAGCAGCCTTCTCCCCAGGACAGCCCTCCTAGGAGGGCAGTTCTTC. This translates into CASSLLPRTALLGGQFF. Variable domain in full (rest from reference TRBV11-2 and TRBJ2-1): EAGVAQSPRYKIIEKRQSVAFWCNPISGHATLYWYQQILGQGPKLLIQFQNNGVVDDSQLPKDRFSAERLKGVDSTLKIQPAKLEDSAVYLCASSLLPRTALLGGQFFGPGTRLTVL.

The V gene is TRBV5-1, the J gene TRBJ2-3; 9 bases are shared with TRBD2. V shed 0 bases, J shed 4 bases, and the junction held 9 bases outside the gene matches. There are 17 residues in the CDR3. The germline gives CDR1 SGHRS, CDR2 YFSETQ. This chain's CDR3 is CASSLALAGMGPDTQYF. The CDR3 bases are TGCGCCAGCAGCTTGGCCCTAGCGGGGATGGGTCCAGATACGCAGTATTTT.

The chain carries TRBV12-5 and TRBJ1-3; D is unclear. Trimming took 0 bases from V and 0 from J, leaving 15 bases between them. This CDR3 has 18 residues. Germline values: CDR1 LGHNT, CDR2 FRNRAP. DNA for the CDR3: TGTGCTAGTGGTTTGGTTGAGGCTTGGGTAGTCTCTGGAAACACCATATATTTT. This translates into CASGLVEAWVVSGNTIYF.

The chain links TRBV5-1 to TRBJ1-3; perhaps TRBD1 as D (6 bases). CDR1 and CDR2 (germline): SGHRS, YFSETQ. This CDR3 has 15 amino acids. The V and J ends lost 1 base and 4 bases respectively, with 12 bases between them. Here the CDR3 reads CASSLSGTTGNTIYF. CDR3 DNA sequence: TGCGCCAGCAGCTTGTCCGGGACAACGGGAAACACCATATATTTT.

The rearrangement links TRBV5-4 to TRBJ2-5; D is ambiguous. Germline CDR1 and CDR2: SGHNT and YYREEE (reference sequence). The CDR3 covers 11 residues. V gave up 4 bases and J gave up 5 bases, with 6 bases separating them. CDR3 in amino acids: CASSIEETQYF. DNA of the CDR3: TGTGCCAGCAGCATCGAGGAGACCCAGTACTTC.

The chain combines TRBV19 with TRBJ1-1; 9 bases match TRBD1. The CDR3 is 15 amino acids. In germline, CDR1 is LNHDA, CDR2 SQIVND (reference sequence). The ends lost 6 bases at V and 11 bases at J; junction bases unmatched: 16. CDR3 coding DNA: TGTGCCAGTAGACACAAAGTCGGGACAGGGCTAAAGGCTTTCTTT. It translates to CASRHKVGTGLKAFF.

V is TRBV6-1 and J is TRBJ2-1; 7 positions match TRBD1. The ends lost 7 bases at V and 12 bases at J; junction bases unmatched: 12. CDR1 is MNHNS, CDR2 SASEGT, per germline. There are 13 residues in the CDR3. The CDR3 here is CASTVTGWLVQFF. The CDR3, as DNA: TGTGCCAGCACCGTGACAGGGTGGTTGGTGCAGTTCTTC.